These T cell receptor beta chains were read from a single sample in a study of blood T cell repertoires in COVID-19. This table comes from immunoSEQ multiplex PCR, and its TCRdb copy is limited to in-frame clones, with some not included. The table records some 200,000 clones, roughly four fifths of them present only once. Sequencing used peripheral blood. The receptors stem from a man younger than 45 with active or convalescent COVID-19. CDR3s include the opening cysteine and the closing phenylalanine or tryptophan. The order of the fields is clone size, D gene, V gene, J gene, CDR3 DNA, CDR3 protein. The D gene is left open where the match is weak. Clone size, where shown, is once, few, many, or a class for clones that have expanded.

size: .
D: TRBD2
V: TRBV7-8
J: TRBJ2-1
DNA: TGTGCCAGCAGCTTAGACCGGGGGGGGACGATCAATGAGCAGTTCTTC
CDR3: CASSLDRGGTINEQFF

size: .
D: TRBD2
V: TRBV29-1
J: TRBJ2-3
DNA: TGCAGCGGTGGGGGACTAGCGGGAGTGGGAGATACGCAGTATTTT
CDR3: CSGGGLAGVGDTQYF

size: few
D: TRBD1
V: TRBV18
J: TRBJ1-1
DNA: TGTGCCAGCTCACCATGGGACAGCCTGAACACTGAAGCTTTCTTT
CDR3: CASSPWDSLNTEAFF

size: few
D: TRBD1
V: TRBV5-4
J: TRBJ1-3
DNA: TGTGCCAGCAGCTCAGGGGACAGGGGGTCTTCAGGAAACACCATATATTTT
CDR3: CASSSGDRGSSGNTIYF

size: .
D: TRBD2
V: TRBV19
J: TRBJ2-4
DNA: TGTGCCAGTCAAGGACTAGGAGCCAAAAACATTCAGTACTTC
CDR3: CASQGLGAKNIQYF

size: .
D: TRBD2
V: TRBV19
J: TRBJ2-1
DNA: TGTGCCAGTAGTAAGCGGGACCGGTACAATGAGCAGTTCTTC
CDR3: CASSKRDRYNEQFF

size: .
D: TRBD1
V: TRBV7-2
J: TRBJ1-1
DNA: TGTGCCAGCAGCACCACAGGGGGCCGGACTGAAGCTTTCTTT
CDR3: CASSTTGGRTEAFF

size: few
D: TRBD1
V: TRBV25-1
J: TRBJ1-3
DNA: TGTGCCAGCAGTAAGGGCAGGGGGCTAACTGGAAACACCATATATTTT
CDR3: CASSKGRGLTGNTIYF

size: few
D: TRBD1
V: TRBV12-3/TRBV12-4
J: TRBJ1-5
DNA: TGTGCCAGCAGTACTACAGGGGATCAGCCCCAGCATTTT
CDR3: CASSTTGDQPQHF

size: .
D: .
V: TRBV19
J: TRBJ1-1
DNA: TGTGCCAGTAGTCCCTCCTCCGGGACAAACACTGAAGCTTTCTTT
CDR3: CASSPSSGTNTEAFF

size: .
D: .
V: TRBV9
J: TRBJ1-4
DNA: TGTGCCAGCAGCGTAGAAAACACAGTTAATGAAAAACTGTTTTTT
CDR3: CASSVENTVNEKLFF

size: .
D: TRBD1
V: TRBV2
J: TRBJ1-1
DNA: TGTGCCAGCAGGGGACAGGGTGAAGCTTTCTTT
CDR3: CASRGQGEAFF

size: .
D: .
V: TRBV13
J: TRBJ1-2
DNA: TGTGCCAGCAGCTTAGCACTCGAACGGGTCTCACCAAACTATGGCTACACCTTC
CDR3: CASSLALERVSPNYGYTF

size: .
D: .
V: TRBV4-3
J: TRBJ2-7
DNA: TGCGCCAGCAGCCAAGATACTAGCTACGAGCAGTACTTC
CDR3: CASSQDTSYEQYF

size: .
D: TRBD1
V: TRBV30
J: TRBJ1-2
DNA: TGTGCCTGGAGTGTCCCAGGGGGCAGCTATGGCTACACCTTC
CDR3: CAWSVPGGSYGYTF

size: once
D: .
V: TRBV2
J: TRBJ1-2
DNA: TGTGCCAGCAGTGAGCCAGAAGACTTAGGAGCTAACTATGGCTACACCTTC
CDR3: CASSEPEDLGANYGYTF

size: .
D: .
V: TRBV5-1
J: TRBJ1-1
DNA: TGCGCCAGCCAAGGAGCGTATTCGAACACTGAAGCTTTCTTT
CDR3: CASQGAYSNTEAFF

size: .
D: TRBD1
V: TRBV7-9
J: TRBJ2-3
DNA: TGTGCCATCACCCTCCGACAGGGAACAGATACGCAGTATTTT
CDR3: CAITLRQGTDTQYF

size: .
D: .
V: TRBV14
J: TRBJ1-1
DNA: TGTGCCAGCAGCCCTCTTCGGAACAGCCCGAACACTGAAGCTTTCTTT
CDR3: CASSPLRNSPNTEAFF

size: .
D: .
V: TRBV29-1
J: TRBJ2-5
DNA: TGCAGCGTTGAAGGGCAGGGGCAAGAGACCCAGTACTTC
CDR3: CSVEGQGQETQYF

size: .
D: .
V: TRBV13
J: TRBJ1-6
DNA: TGTGCCAGCAGCTCTTGGGGGGATAATTCACCCCTCCACTTT
CDR3: CASSSWGDNSPLHF

size: .
D: TRBD1
V: TRBV7-9
J: TRBJ1-2
DNA: TGTGCCAGCAGCTCTCCGGGACAGGGATCCGGCTACACCTTC
CDR3: CASSSPGQGSGYTF

size: .
D: .
V: TRBV27
J: TRBJ1-4
DNA: TGTGCCAGCAGTACGCAGGGAGCGGGGAGTGAAAAACTGTTTTTT
CDR3: CASSTQGAGSEKLFF

size: .
D: .
V: TRBV6-2/TRBV6-3
J: TRBJ1-1
DNA: TGTGCCAGCAGTTACGGACAGACCACTGAAGCTTTCTTT
CDR3: CASSYGQTTEAFF

size: .
D: .
V: TRBV27
J: TRBJ1-5
DNA: TGTGCCAGCAGTCCGCAAGCGGGTCAGCCCCAGCATTTT
CDR3: CASSPQAGQPQHF

size: few
D: TRBD1
V: TRBV6-1
J: TRBJ1-4
DNA: TGTGCCAGCAGTGACGGGACAGGGGCTGAAAAACTGTTTTTT
CDR3: CASSDGTGAEKLFF

size: once
D: TRBD2
V: TRBV11-2
J: TRBJ2-5
DNA: TGTGCCAGCAGCCATGTTCGCTATCGGGGGGACCGCGGGCAAGAGACCCAGTACTTC
CDR3: CASSHVRYRGDRGQETQYF

size: once
D: TRBD1
V: TRBV4-1
J: TRBJ1-1
DNA: TGCGCCAGCAGCCAACTCCACGGGACAGTCGACACTGAAGCTTTCTTT
CDR3: CASSQLHGTVDTEAFF

size: .
D: TRBD1
V: TRBV6-4
J: TRBJ1-1
DNA: TGTGCCAGCAGTCCTGACAGGGTGAACACTGAAGCTTTCTTT
CDR3: CASSPDRVNTEAFF

size: .
D: TRBD1
V: TRBV5-6
J: TRBJ1-2
DNA: TGTGCCAGCAGCCAGTCAGGGGGCTTCTATGGCTACACCTTC
CDR3: CASSQSGGFYGYTF

size: .
D: TRBD2
V: TRBV6-5
J: TRBJ2-7
DNA: TGTGCCAGCAGTTACTTTAGCGGGGGCTCCTACGAGCAGTACTTC
CDR3: CASSYFSGGSYEQYF

size: .
D: .
V: TRBV19
J: TRBJ2-5
DNA: TGTGCCAGTAAGGGGTACGAGACCCAGTACTTC
CDR3: CASKGYETQYF

size: .
D: TRBD1
V: TRBV6-1
J: TRBJ1-5
DNA: TGTGCCAGCAGTGAAGGGACAGGGGGCGCATCTCAGCCCCAGCATTTT
CDR3: CASSEGTGGASQPQHF

size: .
D: .
V: TRBV7-8
J: TRBJ1-6
DNA: TGTGCCAGCAGCTTATTCGGGAACGTGGAGGATTCACCCCTCCACTTT
CDR3: CASSLFGNVEDSPLHF

size: .
D: .
V: TRBV12-3/TRBV12-4
J: TRBJ2-7
DNA: TGTGCCAGCAGTCAACTAGCTTACGAGCAGTACTTC
CDR3: CASSQLAYEQYF

size: .
D: TRBD1
V: TRBV5-5
J: TRBJ2-1
DNA: TGTGCCAGCAGCCTTGACAGGGGGCGATACAATGAGCAGTTCTTC
CDR3: CASSLDRGRYNEQFF

size: once
D: .
V: TRBV28
J: TRBJ1-5
DNA: TGTGCCAGCAGTTCTGGAGGAGGCAATCAGCCCCAGCATTTT
CDR3: CASSSGGGNQPQHF

size: .
D: .
V: TRBV28
J: TRBJ1-1
DNA: TGTGCCAGCAGTTTAGGGGGATTGGGGGCGCGGACTGAAGCTTTCTTT
CDR3: CASSLGGLGARTEAFF

size: .
D: .
V: TRBV28
J: TRBJ2-3
DNA: TGTGCCAGCAGTCCTGAACCTGGGGGGGGCGCCCCCACAGATACGCAGTATTTT
CDR3: CASSPEPGGGAPTDTQYF

size: .
D: .
V: TRBV5-1
J: TRBJ1-1
DNA: TGCGCCAGCAGCTTGCAGGGCCAGGGGAACACTGAAGCTTTCTTT
CDR3: CASSLQGQGNTEAFF

size: .
D: TRBD1
V: TRBV7-2
J: TRBJ2-1
DNA: TGTGCCAGCAGCTTATCGGGACAGGGAATTGTCTTC
CDR3: CASSLSGQGIVF

size: .
D: .
V: TRBV29-1
J: TRBJ1-2
DNA: TGCAGCGTCGCACAGGGATGGGATGGCTACACCTTC
CDR3: CSVAQGWDGYTF

size: .
D: TRBD1
V: TRBV2
J: TRBJ1-5
DNA: TGTGCCAGCAGTGATTCAGGGGGGAATCAGCCCCAGCATTTT
CDR3: CASSDSGGNQPQHF